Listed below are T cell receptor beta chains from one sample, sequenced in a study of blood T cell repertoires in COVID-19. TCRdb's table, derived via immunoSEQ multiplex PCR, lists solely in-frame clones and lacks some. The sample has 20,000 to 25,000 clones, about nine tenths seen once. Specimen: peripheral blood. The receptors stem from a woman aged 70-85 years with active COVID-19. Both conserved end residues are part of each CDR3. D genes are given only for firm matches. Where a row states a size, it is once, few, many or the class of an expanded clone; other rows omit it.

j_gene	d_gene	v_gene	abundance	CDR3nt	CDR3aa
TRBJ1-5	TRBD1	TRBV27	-	TGTGCCAGCAGAGACAGGGAACATCAGCCCCAGCATTTT	CASRDREHQPQHF
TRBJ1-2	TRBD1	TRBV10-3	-	TGTGCCATCAGGCCCGGGACAGAAGACTATGGCTACACCTTC	CAIRPGTEDYGYTF
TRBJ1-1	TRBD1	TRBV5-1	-	TGCGCCAGCAGTCCAAGACAGGGATTGAACACTGAAGCTTTCTTT	CASSPRQGLNTEAFF
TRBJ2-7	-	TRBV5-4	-	TGTGCCAGCAGCTTAGGCAGGTCCTACGAGCAGTACTTC	CASSLGRSYEQYF
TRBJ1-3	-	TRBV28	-	TGTGCCAGCAGTTTGGGAGGACTGTCCTCTGGAAACACCATATATTTT	CASSLGGLSSGNTIYF
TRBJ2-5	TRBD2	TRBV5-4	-	TGTGCCAGCAGCCCCCGGGCGAGCGGGAGGGGAGAGACCCAGTACTTC	CASSPRASGRGETQYF
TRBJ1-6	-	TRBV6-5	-	TGTGCCAGCAGTTATTGGAGGAATTCACCCCTCCACTTT	CASSYWRNSPLHF
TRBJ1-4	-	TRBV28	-	TGTGCCAGCAGCACCGCGGACAGCCCTAATGAAAAACTGTTTTTT	CASSTADSPNEKLFF
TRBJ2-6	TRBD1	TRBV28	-	TGTGCCTCGAGACAGGGGGGCTCCTCTGGGGCCAACGTCCTGACTTTC	CASRQGGSSGANVLTF
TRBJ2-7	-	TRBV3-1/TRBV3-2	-	TGTGCCAGCAGCCAAAAAAGCCGGGAGTACTTC	CASSQKSREYF
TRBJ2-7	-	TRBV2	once	TGTGCCAGCAGTGAAGGGACAGTTCGGACCTACGAGCAGTACTTC	CASSEGTVRTYEQYF
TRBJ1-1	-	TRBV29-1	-	TGCAGCGTTGATCGGGGAGTGAACACTGAAGCTTTCTTT	CSVDRGVNTEAFF
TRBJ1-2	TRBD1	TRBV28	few	TGTGCCAGCAGTTTAAGGCCGGGACAGGGACCTTATGGCTACACCTTC	CASSLRPGQGPYGYTF
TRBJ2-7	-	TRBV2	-	TGTGCCAGCAGTGGACTTGTTAGCGAGCAGTACTTC	CASSGLVSEQYF
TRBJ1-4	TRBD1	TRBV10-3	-	TGTGCCATCAGTGACACAGGGGGCGTCGAAAAACTGTTTTTT	CAISDTGGVEKLFF
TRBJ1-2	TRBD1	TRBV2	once	TGTGCCAGCAGGGACAGGTGGTCTAACTATGGCTACACCTTC	CASRDRWSNYGYTF
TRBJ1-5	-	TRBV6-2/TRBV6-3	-	TGTGCCAGCAGTTACTCGACAACCAATCAGCCCCAGCATTTT	CASSYSTTNQPQHF
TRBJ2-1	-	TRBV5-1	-	TGCGCCAGCAGCTTGGTCCCGGGAATCTACAATGAGCAGTTCTTC	CASSLVPGIYNEQFF
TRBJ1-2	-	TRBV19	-	TGTGCCAGTAGTATAGGTGGACAGCCTAGCTATGGCTACACCTTC	CASSIGGQPSYGYTF
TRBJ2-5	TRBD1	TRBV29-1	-	TGCAGCGGGGCTACAGGGGGCCTGGAGACCCAGTACTTC	CSGATGGLETQYF
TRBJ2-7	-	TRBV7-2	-	TGTGCCAGCAGCTCTGGGACCTGGGAGGACGAGCAGTACTTC	CASSSGTWEDEQYF
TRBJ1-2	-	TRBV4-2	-	TGTGCCAGCAGCCAAGATGGGCAGGGGAATGGCTACACCTTC	CASSQDGQGNGYTF
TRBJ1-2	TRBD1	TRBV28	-	TGTGCCAGCAGTCCGGGACAGCAGTCTAGGGGGGCCACCTTC	CASSPGQQSRGATF
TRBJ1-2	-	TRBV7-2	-	TGTGCCAGCAGCTCAATTTACGGGAATGGCTACACCTTC	CASSSIYGNGYTF
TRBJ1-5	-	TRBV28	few	TGTGCCAGCAACCTTAACAGTTACAATCAGCCCCAGCATTTT	CASNLNSYNQPQHF
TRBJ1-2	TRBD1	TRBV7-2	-	TGTGCCAGCAGCTCCCGGGACAGGGGGGCCTATGGCTACACCTTC	CASSSRDRGAYGYTF
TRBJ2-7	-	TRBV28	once	TGTGCCAGCAGCCGAGCACTAGCCCGGGGGTGGGGCTACGAGCAGTACTTC	CASSRALARGWGYEQYF
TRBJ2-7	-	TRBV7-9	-	TGTGCCAGCACCCCCGGGTTGGGTCCTGAAGAGCAGTACTTC	CASTPGLGPEEQYF
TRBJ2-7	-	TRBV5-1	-	TGCGCCAGCAGCTTGGAGTGGGCCAGTAACTACGAGCAGTACTTC	CASSLEWASNYEQYF
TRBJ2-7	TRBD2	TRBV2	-	TGTGCCAGCAGTGAAGGGACTAGCGGGAGTATATACTTC	CASSEGTSGSIYF
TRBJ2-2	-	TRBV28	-	TGTGCCAGCAGTCCCCCCGGGCTCTCCGGGGCCGGGGAGCTGTTTTTT	CASSPPGLSGAGELFF
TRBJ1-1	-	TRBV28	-	TGTGCCAGCAGTTTTTACCTACTGGGCAGAGACAACACTGAAGCTTTCTTT	CASSFYLLGRDNTEAFF
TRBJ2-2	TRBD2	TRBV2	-	TGTGCCAGTCGACTAGCGGGAGGGCCCGGGGAGCTGTTTTTT	CASRLAGGPGELFF
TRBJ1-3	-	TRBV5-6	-	TGTGCCAGCAGCCCCCAGGGGACTGGAAACACCATATATTTT	CASSPQGTGNTIYF
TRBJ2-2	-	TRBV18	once	TGTGCCAGCTCAGGAGGGACAGCCGGGGAGCTGTTTTTT	CASSGGTAGELFF
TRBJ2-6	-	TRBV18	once	TGTGCCAGCTCGGGAGGAGAAGGGTCTGGTGGGGCCAACGTCCTGACTTTC	CASSGGEGSGGANVLTF
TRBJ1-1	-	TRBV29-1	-	TGCAGCGTGACAGAGAACACTGAAGCTTTCTTT	CSVTENTEAFF
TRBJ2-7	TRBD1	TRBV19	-	TGTGCCAGTAGTATAGCCCCGGACAGGGGGCGGGAGTACTTC	CASSIAPDRGREYF
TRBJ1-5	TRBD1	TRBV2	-	TGTGCCAGCAGTGAAGGGACAGGGCTTCAGCCCCAGCATTTT	CASSEGTGLQPQHF
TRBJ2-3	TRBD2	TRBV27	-	TGTGCCAGCAGTTTACTGGCCCTAGCGGGCCCAGATACGCAGTATTTT	CASSLLALAGPDTQYF
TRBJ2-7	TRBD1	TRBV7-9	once	TGTGCCAGCAGTTCGCCGGGACAGGGGGTTATCGAGCAGTACTTC	CASSSPGQGVIEQYF
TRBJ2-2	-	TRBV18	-	TGTGCCAGCTCACCGGGACAAACGATCGGGGAGCTGTTTTTT	CASSPGQTIGELFF
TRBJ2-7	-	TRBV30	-	TGTGCCTGGAGTGTATATCGAGCCCCCTACGAGCAGTACTTC	CAWSVYRAPYEQYF
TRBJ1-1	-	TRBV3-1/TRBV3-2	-	TGTGCCAGCAGCCAAGTCGGGGAAGCGTCTGAAGCTTTCTTT	CASSQVGEASEAFF
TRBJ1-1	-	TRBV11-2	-	TGTGCCAGCAAAGCGGGGAACACTGAAGCTTTCTTT	CASKAGNTEAFF
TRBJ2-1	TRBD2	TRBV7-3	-	TGTGCCAGCAGCTTAAGGTCTAGCGGGAGTCCCCGAGGAGCCAGATCTTCAGAGCAGTTCTTC	CASSLRSSGSPRGARSSEQFF
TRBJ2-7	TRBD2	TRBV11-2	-	TGTGCCAGCAGCTTTTCACTAGCGGGAGTACGCGAGCAGTACTTC	CASSFSLAGVREQYF
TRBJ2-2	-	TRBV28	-	TGTGCCAGCAGTTACTTCACCGGGGAGCTGTTTTTT	CASSYFTGELFF
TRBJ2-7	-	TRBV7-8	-	TGTGCCAGCAGCTCCACTACGGGAGAGCAGTACTTC	CASSSTTGEQYF
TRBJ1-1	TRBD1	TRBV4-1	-	TGCGCCAGCAGCCAAGGTCGTGGACAGGGGTTCACTGAAGCTTTCTTT	CASSQGRGQGFTEAFF
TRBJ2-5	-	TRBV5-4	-	TGTGCCAGCAGCTCATCCAGGGGAGAGACCCAGTACTTC	CASSSSRGETQYF
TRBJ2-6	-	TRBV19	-	TGTGCCAGTAGTATTTTCCTTGGCGGCTCTGGGGCCAACGTCCTGACTTTC	CASSIFLGGSGANVLTF
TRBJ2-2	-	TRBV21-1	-	TGTGCCAGCAGCAACAAGGCAGGGGTCGGGGAGCTGTTTTTT	CASSNKAGVGELFF
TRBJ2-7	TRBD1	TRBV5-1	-	TGCGCCAGCAGCTTGGGGGACAGTAAATCCTACGAGCAGTACTTC	CASSLGDSKSYEQYF
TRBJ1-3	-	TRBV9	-	TGTGCCAGCAGGGGAGGAGGAAACACCATATATTTT	CASRGGGNTIYF
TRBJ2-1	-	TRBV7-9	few	TGTGCCAGCAGCTTATCGGGTAGAGAGCAGTTCTTC	CASSLSGREQFF